This T cell receptor (beta chain) is drawn from a study of CD8+CD57+ T cells in acquired aplastic anemia. TCR beta VDJ and CDR3 profiling used genomic DNA as template. TCRdb re-called the reads with MiXCR, one entry per CDR3 protein. The repertoire consists of around 130,000 distinct CDR3 sequences, with 50% to 60% occurring once and the leading ten covering roughly 29%. CDR1 is SEHNR, CDR2 FQNEAQ, per germline (reference sequence). There are 13 residues in the CDR3. Trimming shortened V by 5 bases and J by 9 bases, and 13 bases separated the two germline ends. Patients included in sequencing had previously demonstrated CD8+CD57+ cell expansion by flow cytometry. This clonotype was seen at least ten times.

What was sequenced was sorted CD4+, CD8+, or CD8+CD57+ T cells (not recorded which) from PBMCs. The clonotype originates from a human donor with aplastic anemia. The chain combines TRBV7-9 with TRBJ2-2; TRBD2 might be the D (5 bases). As DNA, the CDR3 is TGTGCCAGCAGCCGCGAGGAGGACCGGGAGCTGTTTTTT. Translated, it gives CASSREEDRELFF.